This T cell receptor beta chain came from a study of cytomegalovirus exposure and HLA in healthy donors. The PCR ran on 60 Vbeta and 13 Jbeta primers. TCRdb's table, derived via immunoSEQ multiplex PCR, lists solely in-frame clones and lacks some. This sample's table has around 100,000 clones. Trimming stripped 4 bases from V and 6 bases from J, with 11 bases between. The germline V gene encodes CDR1 SGHDT and CDR2 YYEEEE. This CDR3 contains 12 residues. The TCR originated in a man between 50 and 59 years old in good health and CMV-seronegative. The sequencing sample was made of PBMCs. V usage is TRBV5-6 and J usage is TRBJ2-7; TRBD2 is a possible D gene (6 bases). CDR3 DNA: TGTGCCAGCAGCCTACTAGCTCTCGAGCAGTACTTC. Translated: CASSLLALEQYF.